This T cell receptor (beta chain) appears in the sequencing data of a study of T cell repertoires in cytomegalovirus infection. TCRdb recomputed calls from the reads with MiXCR, one row per CDR3 protein. The data show 500,000 to 600,000 distinct CDR3 sequences, about 17% seen once. V lost 5 bases, J lost 15 bases, and 5 bases stayed unmatched. This CDR3 region has 12 residues. Germline V gene sequence: CDR1 SEHNR, CDR2 FQNEAQ (reference sequence). This sequence originates from a human donor in good health (CMV status not recorded). Some clones in this sample may be carry-over from other donors' samples. The V gene is TRBV7-9, the J gene TRBJ2-1, with 12 bases aligning to TRBD2. Sequenced sample: CD8+ T cells from PBMCs. The CDR3 sequence is CASSHTSGGMFF. The CDR3 DNA follows: TGTGCCAGCAGCCACACTAGCGGGGGGATGTTCTTC.